These T cell receptor beta chains were read from a single sample in a study of PD-1 blockade in classical Hodgkin lymphoma. Here immunoSEQ multiplex PCR was the method, and the copy in TCRdb shows in-frame clones only, minus some. The sample lists 23,000 or so clones, around 84% seen once, with more than 20% in the top ten. This sample comprised peripheral blood mononuclear cells (PBMCs), obtained before the fourth cycle of nivolumab. The receptors originated from a human donor with classical Hodgkin lymphoma. Both conserved end residues are part of each CDR3. A D gene is named only where the DNA matches it firmly. Not every row has a clone size; where given, it reads once, few, many or a size class.

cdr3_aa cdr3_nt j_call d_call v_call clone_size
CASSFWSETNTGELFF TGTGCCAGCAGTTTCTGGAGCGAAACGAACACCGGGGAGCTGTTTTTT TRBJ2-2 . TRBV28 .
CSVDGRQQETQYF TGCAGCGTTGACGGGAGACAACAAGAGACCCAGTACTTC TRBJ2-5 . TRBV29-1 .
CASAAPWSRGDYGYTF TGTGCCAGCGCGGCCCCCTGGAGCAGGGGGGACTATGGCTACACCTTC TRBJ1-2 TRBD1 TRBV28 .
CASSQDTKYEAFF TGTGCCAGTAGCCAGGACACAAAGTATGAAGCTTTCTTT TRBJ1-1 . TRBV19 .
CASSLVVSGQETQYF TGCGCCAGCAGCTTGGTCGTTTCCGGGCAGGAGACCCAGTACTTC TRBJ2-5 . TRBV5-1 .
CASSGPLTGVTEAFF TGTGCCAGTAGTGGACCCCTAACAGGGGTGACTGAAGCTTTCTTT TRBJ1-1 TRBD1 TRBV19 .
CASSKPTGNTEAFF TGTGCCAGCAGCAAACCTACAGGGAACACTGAAGCTTTCTTT TRBJ1-1 . TRBV5-4 few
CASSEWGAGVGYEQYF TGCGCCAGCAGTGAGTGGGGGGCGGGAGTGGGATACGAGCAGTACTTC TRBJ2-7 . TRBV10-2 .
CASSFNSRDEQYF TGTGCCAGCAGTTTCAATTCAAGGGACGAGCAGTACTTC TRBJ2-7 . TRBV27 .
CASSLGKDSSGANVLTF TGTGCCAGCAGCTTAGGGAAGGATTCCTCTGGGGCCAACGTCCTGACTTTC TRBJ2-6 . TRBV11-3 .
CASSRRRDRRDGYTF TGTGCCAGCAGTCGTCGCCGGGACAGGCGAGACGGCTACACCTTC TRBJ1-2 TRBD1 TRBV6-5 .
CASSVAGQGAPIRFF TGTGCCAGCAGCGTAGCGGGACAGGGGGCACCCATCCGGTTCTTC TRBJ2-1 TRBD1 TRBV9 .
CAISEGLNTDTQYF TGTGCCATCAGTGAAGGACTTAACACAGATACGCAGTATTTT TRBJ2-3 . TRBV10-3 .
CASSLTLAGGSYEQYF TGCGCCAGCAGCCTAACCCTAGCGGGAGGCTCCTACGAGCAGTACTTC TRBJ2-7 TRBD2 TRBV4-1 .
CASSLGWDEQFF TGCGCCAGCAGCCTGGGGTGGGATGAGCAGTTCTTC TRBJ2-1 . TRBV5-1 once
CASSLVTSSTDTQYF TGCGCCAGCAGCTTGGTAACCTCTTCCACAGATACGCAGTATTTT TRBJ2-3 . TRBV5-1 .
CASSLTSGSGEQYF TGTGCCAGCAGCTTAACTAGCGGGAGTGGCGAGCAGTACTTC TRBJ2-7 TRBD2 TRBV7-3 .
CAWSVGDRGVQPQHF TGTGCCTGGAGTGTAGGGGACAGGGGTGTTCAGCCCCAGCATTTT TRBJ1-5 TRBD1 TRBV30 .
CASGLVITGSNYGYTF TGTGCTAGTGGTTTGGTAATAACGGGGTCTAACTATGGCTACACCTTC TRBJ1-2 . TRBV12-5 .
CASSPPTSGSGNEQFF TGTGCCAGCTCACCACCGACTAGCGGGAGCGGGAATGAGCAGTTCTTC TRBJ2-1 TRBD2 TRBV18 .
CASSKKGEGQPQHF TGTGCCAGCAGTAAAAAGGGGGAGGGTCAGCCCCAGCATTTT TRBJ1-5 . TRBV2 .
CASSPLGGGVPGDTQYF TGTGCCAGCAGCCCCCTGGGCGGGGGGGTTCCCGGAGATACGCAGTATTTT TRBJ2-3 TRBD2 TRBV5-4 once
CASSPRGRDTQYF TGTGCCAGCAGCCCCCGGGGACGGGATACGCAGTATTTT TRBJ2-3 . TRBV13 .
CASSLDPSFTDTQYF TGCGCCAGCAGCTTGGATCCCTCCTTCACAGATACGCAGTATTTT TRBJ2-3 . TRBV5-1 .
CASSRSQGNDYGYTF TGCGCCAGCAGCCGATCACAGGGGAATGACTATGGCTACACCTTC TRBJ1-2 TRBD1 TRBV5-1 .